This T cell receptor (beta chain) comes out of a study of sequential checkpoint blockade in melanoma (dated by TCRdb to between 2018 and 2020). Notes on the research overall: Patients were randomized 1:1 to first-line nivolumab followed by ipilimumab (arm A) or ipilimumab followed by nivolumab (arm B). Maintenance nivolumab came after both trial sequences. The paper as a whole reports these results and caveats: Larger, independent patient cohorts are needed to validate the response-prediction model that combines TCR metrics and mutation burden.

TCRbeta CDR3 regions were immunosequenced from genomic DNA with the immunoSEQ Assay. Before high-throughput sequencing, genomic DNA was amplified using bias-controlled multiplex PCR. The authors processed their data as follows. To quantify the absolute abundance of each unique TCRbeta CDR3 region, the sequences were collapsed and filtered. Clonality, defined as 1 minus Pielou's evenness, was calculated using only productive rearrangements. Clones with significantly greater frequencies in on-treatment versus baseline samples were identified using a previously published method. Entries here come from immuneACCESS through TCRdb and include only in-frame sequences with V and J called. Some clones fail to appear in such tables; in the studies checked, an unresolved V gene covers under half of the shortfall, and the cause of the remainder is unknown. Clone size and V and J calls were adopted from that table, with D and trimming inferred from the DNA. A total of under 20,000 clones appear in this sample, around 82% of them only once. The top ten clones comprise roughly a third of the sample.

In the germline V gene, CDR1 corresponds to MNHNS and CDR2 to SASEGT. Including cysteine and phenylalanine, the CDR3 has 14 amino acids. Only CDR3 DNA is held: 42 bases, read in frame from base 1. V is cut by 4 bases and J by 2 bases, and the space between the germline ends is 8 bases. The intended sense of this specimen's treatment or condition label: randomized to nivolumab then ipilimumab (arm A) or the reverse (arm B). None of the trial patients had been given prior DNA-damaging chemotherapy. On a FACS Aria II flow cytometer, live CD3+CD8+ cells that were negative for CD19 and CD56 were sorted from thawed PBMCs. Samples came from patients with melanoma in CheckMate 064, a randomized, open-label phase II trial of sequential checkpoint blockade. Peripheral blood mononuclear cells were collected by leukapheresis, purified with Ficoll-Paque, and frozen in human serum with roughly 9.9% DMSO. Right after sorting, the blood CD3+CD8+ cells were verified to be >95% pure, and DNA extraction followed.

The count of this clone is one. Its antigen has not been determined. No per-base quality is available; no much larger clone lies one base away. This chain joins TRBV6-1 to TRBJ1-4; perhaps TRBD1 is the D gene, with 5 bases matching. This receptor was obtained from a human donor with melanoma. Sequencing was performed on CD8+ T cells sorted from blood (inferred from file names), taken from a patient given nivolumab and ipilimumab in sequence. The nucleotide sequence is given as TGTGCCAGCAGTGCAGGGAGGACTAATGAAAAACTGTTTTTT. Its translation is CASSAGRTNEKLFF.